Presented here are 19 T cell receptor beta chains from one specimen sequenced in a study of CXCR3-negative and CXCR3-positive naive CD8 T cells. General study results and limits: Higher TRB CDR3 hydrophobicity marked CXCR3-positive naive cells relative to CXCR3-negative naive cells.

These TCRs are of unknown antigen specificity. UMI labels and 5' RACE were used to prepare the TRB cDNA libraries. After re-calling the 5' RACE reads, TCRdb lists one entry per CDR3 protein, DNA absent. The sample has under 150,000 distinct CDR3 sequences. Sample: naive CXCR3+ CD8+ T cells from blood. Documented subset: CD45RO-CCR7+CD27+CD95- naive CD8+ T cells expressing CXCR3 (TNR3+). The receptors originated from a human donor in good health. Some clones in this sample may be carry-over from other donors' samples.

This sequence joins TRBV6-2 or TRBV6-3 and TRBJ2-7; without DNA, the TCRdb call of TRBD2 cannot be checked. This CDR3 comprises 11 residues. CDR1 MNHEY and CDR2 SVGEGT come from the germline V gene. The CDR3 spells CASSPAEEQYF.

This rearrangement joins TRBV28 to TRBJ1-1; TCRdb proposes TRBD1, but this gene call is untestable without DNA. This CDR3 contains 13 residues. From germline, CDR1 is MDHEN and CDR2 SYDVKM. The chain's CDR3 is CASSPTGGESAFF.

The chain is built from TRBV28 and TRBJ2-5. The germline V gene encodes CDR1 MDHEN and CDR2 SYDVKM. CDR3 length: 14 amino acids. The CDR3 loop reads CASSLAEYQETQYF.

CDR3 sequence reads: CASSFFRGRYEQYF. The chain joins TRBV27 to TRBJ2-7; the D call from TCRdb, TRBD1, cannot be confirmed without DNA. The CDR3 consists of 14 residues. Germline V gene sequence: CDR1 MNHEY, CDR2 SMNVEV (reference sequence).

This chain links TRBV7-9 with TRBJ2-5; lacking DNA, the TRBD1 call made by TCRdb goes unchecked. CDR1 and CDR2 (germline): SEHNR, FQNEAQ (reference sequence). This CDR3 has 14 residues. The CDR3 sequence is CASSDAGGPGAQYF. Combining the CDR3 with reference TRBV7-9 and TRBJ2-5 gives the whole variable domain DTGVSQNPRHKITKRGQNVTFRCDPISEHNRLYWYRQTLGQGPEFLTYFQNEAQLEKSRLLSDRFSAERPKGSFSTLEIQRTEQGDSAMYLCASSDAGGPGAQYFGPGTRLLVL.

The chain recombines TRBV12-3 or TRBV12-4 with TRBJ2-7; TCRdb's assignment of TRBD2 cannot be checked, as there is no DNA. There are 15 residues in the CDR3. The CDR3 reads CASSLSPSGTYEQYF.

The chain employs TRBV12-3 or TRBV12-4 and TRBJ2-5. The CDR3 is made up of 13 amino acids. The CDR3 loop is CASSVATKETQYF.

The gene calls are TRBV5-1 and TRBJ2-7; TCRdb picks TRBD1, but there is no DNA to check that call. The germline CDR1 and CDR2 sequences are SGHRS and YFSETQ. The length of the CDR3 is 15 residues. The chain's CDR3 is CASSLAEGTRNEQYF.

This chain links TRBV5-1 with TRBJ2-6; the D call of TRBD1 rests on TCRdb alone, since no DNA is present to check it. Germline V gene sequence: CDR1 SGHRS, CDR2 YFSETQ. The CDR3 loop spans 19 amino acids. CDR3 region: CASMKGSSIPSSGANVLTF.

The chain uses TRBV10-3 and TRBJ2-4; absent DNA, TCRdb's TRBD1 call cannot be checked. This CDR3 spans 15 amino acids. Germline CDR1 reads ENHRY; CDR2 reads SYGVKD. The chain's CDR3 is CAISEAGQTQNIQYF.

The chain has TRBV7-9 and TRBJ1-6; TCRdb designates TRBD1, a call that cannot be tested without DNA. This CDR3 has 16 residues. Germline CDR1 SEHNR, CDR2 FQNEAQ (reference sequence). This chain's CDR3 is CASSEAGQGNNSPLHF. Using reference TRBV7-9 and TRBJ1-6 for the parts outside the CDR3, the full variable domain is DTGVSQNPRHKITKRGQNVTFRCDPISEHNRLYWYRQTLGQGPEFLTYFQNEAQLEKSRLLSDRFSAERPKGSFSTLEIQRTEQGDSAMYLCASSEAGQGNNSPLHFGNGTRLTVT.

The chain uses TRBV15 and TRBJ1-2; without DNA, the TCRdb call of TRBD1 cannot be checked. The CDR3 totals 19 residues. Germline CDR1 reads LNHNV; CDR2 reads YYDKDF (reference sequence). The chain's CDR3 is CATSRDRSGGEMVEGSYTF.

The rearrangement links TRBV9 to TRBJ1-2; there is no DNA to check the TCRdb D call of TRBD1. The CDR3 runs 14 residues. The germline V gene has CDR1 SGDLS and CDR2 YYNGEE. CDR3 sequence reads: CASSAGQPLYGYTF.

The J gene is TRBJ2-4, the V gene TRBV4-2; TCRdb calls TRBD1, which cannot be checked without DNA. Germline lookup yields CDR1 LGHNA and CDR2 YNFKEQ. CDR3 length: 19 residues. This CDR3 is CASSQDDQGTGSTKNIQYF.

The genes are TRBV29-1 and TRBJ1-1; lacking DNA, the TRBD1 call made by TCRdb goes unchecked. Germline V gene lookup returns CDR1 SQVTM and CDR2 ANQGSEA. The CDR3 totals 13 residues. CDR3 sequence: CSVERPGGTEAFF.

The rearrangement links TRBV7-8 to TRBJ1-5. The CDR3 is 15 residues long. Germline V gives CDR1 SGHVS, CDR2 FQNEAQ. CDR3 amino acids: CASSLASTVYQPQHF.

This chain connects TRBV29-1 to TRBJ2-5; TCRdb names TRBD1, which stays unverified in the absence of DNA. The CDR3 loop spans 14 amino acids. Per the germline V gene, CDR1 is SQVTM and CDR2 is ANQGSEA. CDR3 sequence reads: CSVNPRDRLETQYF.

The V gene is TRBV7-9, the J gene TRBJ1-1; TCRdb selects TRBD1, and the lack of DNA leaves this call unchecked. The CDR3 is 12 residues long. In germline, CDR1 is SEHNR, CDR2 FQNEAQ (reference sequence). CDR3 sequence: CASSFRDDEAFF.

CDR3 in amino acids: CASSPGRNAYEQYF. The rearrangement joins TRBV4-3 to TRBJ2-7. In germline, CDR1 is LGHNA, CDR2 YSLEER. CDR3 length: 14 amino acids.